Included here is one T cell receptor beta chain sequence, with context. Its antigen remains undetermined. The sample holds no much larger clone one base away, and base qualities are not on file. Via the germline V gene (reference sequence), CDR1 is SEHNR and CDR2 FQNEAQ. The V end loses 1 base and the J end loses 2 bases, and a stretch of 4 bases separates them. The CDR3 contains 13 residues, cysteine and phenylalanine counted. Only the CDR3 region is kept as DNA, spanning 39 bases read in frame from base 1. Libraries were constructed by multiplex PCR. The run used an Illumina HiSeq 4000. To build TCR beta libraries, CDR3 regions were amplified by Arm-PCR using iRepertoire HTBI primers. Before sequencing, the PCR products underwent gel purification. The published analysis was carried out like this. Gene usage analysis of CDR3 amino acid clonotypes used the 62 TRBV and 14 to 15 TRBJ segments found across samples. COPE and FqMerger were used to merge the filtered high-quality paired reads into contigs. BLAST was used to align contigs to the IMGT TRBV, TRBD and TRBJ reference genes, and CDR3 was defined following IMGT. Any clonotype with a frequency above 0.1% was classified as a highly expanded clone. Shannon entropy served as the measure of repertoire diversity, while the Gini coefficient captured V-J evenness. A clonotype found in more than one individual was treated as public. TCRdb ran its own pipeline on the public reads, namely fastp trimming at Q25 and MiXCR clone calling, and kept in-frame beta chains. Each entry is one CDR3 protein sequence, shown with its most common DNA and genes. The authors' filters were not applied to this entry. The sample data list 530,000 or so distinct CDR3 sequences, and 15% to 20% of these were observed just once. Around 12% of the sample is taken by the ten largest.

This entry is derived from a study of regulatory T cells in long-lasting Graves disease (dated by TCRdb to 2020 to 2022). For the study in its entirety: Antithyroid drugs had been taken for less than 3 months by newly diagnosed Graves' disease patients. Patients with persistent Graves' disease were compared with patients with newly diagnosed Graves' disease using TCR sequencing and RNA sequencing of peripheral blood. The study was conducted in China and was registered as a clinical trial. A total of about 35 samples underwent TCR sequencing, from about 13 patients with persistent Graves' disease and roughly 20 patients with newly diagnosed Graves' disease.

Broad study findings and their caveats: A larger number of public clonotypes was shared among persistent patients (around 2,500) than among newly diagnosed patients (about 990). Compared with newly diagnosed patients, persistent Graves' disease patients had lower TCR Shannon entropy and fewer highly expanded clones, which suggests clonal expansion. Sequencing and analysis were restricted to the TCR beta chain. TRBV28, TRBJ1-2 and TRBJ2-5 were preferentially used in persistent disease, while TRBV20-1 and TRBJ2-1 were favored in newly diagnosed disease. As a limitation, the authors acknowledged that the small sample size may reduce accuracy. The study examined only peripheral blood because the primary lesion, thyroid tissue, could not be accessed.

The time point label here, explained by the study, means: newly diagnosed GD, antithyroid drugs for less than 3 months. RNA was extracted from PBMCs in TRIzol for both TCR sequencing and RNA sequencing. Graves' disease was diagnosed according to American Thyroid Association guidelines. Patients were recruited from an endocrinology department in Xi'an, China. Each patient gave 7 to 9.5 milliliters of peripheral blood, collected in an EDTA anticoagulant tube. Ficoll Paque Plus density gradient separation was used to isolate PBMCs, and no further T cell sorting was done. RNA quality was checked with an Agilent 2100 Bioanalyzer and agarose gel, and concentration with a NanoDrop 2000. A further study also used this sample, focusing on T cells in Graves' hyperthyroidism and ophthalmopathy. As the second study states: Stable Graves' hyperthyroidism was defined as no progression to ophthalmopathy during 18 months of follow-up. Hyperthyroidism patients were newly diagnosed, with disease duration under 2 months, and aged 18 to 65 years. Patients with uncontrolled infections, other autoimmune diseases, pregnancy or lactation were excluded. Clinical symptoms, serum thyroxine and TRAb, thyroid ultrasound, and orbital computed tomography formed the basis for the diagnoses. A first-round RT-PCR of the TCR CDR3 used the HTBI primer set with the Qiagen OneStep RT-PCR kit. Most expanded thyroid clonotypes (frequency above 0.001) were also detected in blood, suggesting blood repertoires may reflect thyroid immune responses. A 13 V-J signature model separated ophthalmopathy from stable hyperthyroidism, with roughly 88% sensitivity and about 81% specificity in cross-validation and 80%/75% in testing. In validation, the model predicted progression to ophthalmopathy a median of around 6.5 months before onset, with roughly 68% sensitivity and more than 72% specificity. A discovery cohort of roughly 100 patients, about 40 with Graves' ophthalmopathy and 55 to 60 with stable Graves' hyperthyroidism, was used to find distinguishing TCR V-J signatures. An independent validation cohort of under 20 hyperthyroidism patients and over 15 patients who later progressed to ophthalmopathy tested prospective prediction of ophthalmopathy. The roughly 100 discovery patients were divided at random into training and test sets in a 7:3 ratio. In addition, the study compared T-cell repertoires in thyroid tissue and in blood from several Graves' hyperthyroidism patients. After blood sampling, hyperthyroidism patients were treated with methimazole at a starting dose of 30 mg daily, and ophthalmopathy patients were treated with high-dose intravenous methylprednisolone. The libraries were constructed in a second round of multiplex PCR and then size-selected and purified. The libraries were sequenced on an Illumina HiSeq2000 using paired-end 100 bp reads. SOAPnuke was used to process the raw data, with reads discarded if the reads contained adapters or uncalled bases, had a mean Phred below 15, or lacked an exact constant-primer or identifier match. High-quality paired reads were merged using COPE v1.2.5, and each unique nucleotide sequence was defined as a clonotype. MiTCR v1.1 was used to align clonotypes to the IMGT TRBV, TRBD and TRBJ reference segments. Analysis was restricted to V-J combinations with a frequency above 0.0001, which covered 99% to 99.2% of repertoires. The TCS score was defined as F50 (clonal expansion) divided by E x V (chaos), with BLOSUM62-based TCRdist calculated between CDR3 peptides within each V-J. Welch's t-statistics and random forest reduced fewer than 550 V-J features to roughly 13, which were used in a naive Bayes classifier (R e1071). No statistical method was used to fix the sample size in advance, and group allocation was not hidden from the investigators. The paper reports TCR Vbeta CDR3 sequencing of 135 peripheral blood samples: 40 or so ophthalmopathy, fewer than 80 hyperthyroidism and roughly 17 progressor patients.

The rearranged chain carries TRBV7-9 and TRBJ2-3, with the D segment identity uncertain. Sequenced material: peripheral blood mononuclear cells (PBMCs), taken at new diagnosis, from a patient treated with antithyroid drugs. The receptor's source is a man aged 18 to 29 with Graves disease. Donor details come from another sample of the same person, matched by shared clones. The DNA reads as follows: TGTGCCAGCAGCTTAGAAGTCACAGATACGCAGTATTTT. This translates into CASSLEVTDTQYF.